The source of this T cell receptor beta chain is a study of blood T cell repertoires in COVID-19. As for the study in general: The United States, Italy and Spain provided the acute and convalescent COVID-19 samples.

Sequenced by immunoSEQ multiplex PCR; TCRdb stores in-frame clones only, minus some. There are about 76,000 clones in the sample; 85% occur only once, and roughly 11% lies in the top ten. Germline V lookup: CDR1 SGHRS, CDR2 YFSETQ. This CDR3 comprises 15 residues. V was pared by 4 bases and J by 1 base, with 14 bases between. Patients at the Seattle site were enrolled during active infection and followed longitudinally. The chain employs TRBV5-1 and TRBJ2-5, with D possibly being TRBD1 (6 bases). The receptor was isolated from a man between 60 and 75 years old with COVID-19, enrolled during active disease. The sample taken for sequencing was peripheral blood. CDR3 amino acids: CASSPTGQSQETQYF. DNA of the CDR3: TGCGCCAGCAGCCCAACCGGACAGTCCCAAGAGACCCAGTACTTC.